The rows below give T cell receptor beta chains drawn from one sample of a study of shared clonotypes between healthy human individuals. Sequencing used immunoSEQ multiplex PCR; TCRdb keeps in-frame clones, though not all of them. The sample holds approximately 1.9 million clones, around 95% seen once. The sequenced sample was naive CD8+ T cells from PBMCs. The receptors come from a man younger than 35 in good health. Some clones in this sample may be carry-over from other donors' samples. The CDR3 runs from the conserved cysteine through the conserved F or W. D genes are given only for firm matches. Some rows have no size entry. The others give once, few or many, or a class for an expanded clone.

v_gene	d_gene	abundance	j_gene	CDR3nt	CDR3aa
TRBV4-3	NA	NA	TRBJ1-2	TGCGCCAGCAGCCAAGTCACAGGGAATGGCTACACCTTC	CASSQVTGNGYTF
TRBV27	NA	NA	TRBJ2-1	TGTGCCAGCAGTTTCCGTAACGCGGGGAGCTCCTACAATGAGCAGTTCTTC	CASSFRNAGSSYNEQFF
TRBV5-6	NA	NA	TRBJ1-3	TGTGCCAGCAGCTTGGGCACGGGCTCTGGAAACACCATATATTTT	CASSLGTGSGNTIYF
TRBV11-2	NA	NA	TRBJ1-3	TGTGCCAGCAGCCCCTGGGGGGGCCCAACCTTCTCTGGAAACACCATATATTTT	CASSPWGGPTFSGNTIYF
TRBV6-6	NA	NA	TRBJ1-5	TGTGCCAGCACCCCTGCACCTAGCAATCAGCCCCAGCATTTT	CASTPAPSNQPQHF
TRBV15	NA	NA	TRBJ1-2	TGTGCCACCAGCAGAGTAGCAGCGGCTGATGGCTACACCTTC	CATSRVAAADGYTF
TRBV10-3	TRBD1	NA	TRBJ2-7	TGTGCCATCAGTATCCCCGGGACAGGGAGAAACGAGCAGTACTTC	CAISIPGTGRNEQYF
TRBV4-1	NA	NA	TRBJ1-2	TGCGCCAGCAGCCAAGATGGGGGCATCTATGGCTACACCTTC	CASSQDGGIYGYTF
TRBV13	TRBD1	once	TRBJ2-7	TGTGCCAGCAGCCCAGGACAGGGGGCTTACGAGCAGTACTTC	CASSPGQGAYEQYF
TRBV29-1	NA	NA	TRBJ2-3	TGCAGCGTTACGGGGGAGACAGTCACAGATACGCAGTATTTT	CSVTGETVTDTQYF
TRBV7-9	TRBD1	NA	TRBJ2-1	TGTGCCAGCAGCTTAGTTGAGGGGGCGTACCTCGAGCAGTTCTTC	CASSLVEGAYLEQFF
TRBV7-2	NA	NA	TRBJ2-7	TGTGCCAGCAGCCCCGAGGGGGAGCAGTACTTC	CASSPEGEQYF
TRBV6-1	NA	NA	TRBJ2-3	TGTGCCAGCAGGGTGACTGTCATCACAGATACGCAGTATTTT	CASRVTVITDTQYF
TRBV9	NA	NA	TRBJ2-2	TGTGCCAGCACACCCCAGGGGGGGGCGAACACCGGGGAGCTGTTTTTT	CASTPQGGANTGELFF
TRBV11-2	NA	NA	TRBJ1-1	TGTGCCAGCAGCCCCTCCTCGCGTATGAACACTGAAGCTTTCTTT	CASSPSSRMNTEAFF
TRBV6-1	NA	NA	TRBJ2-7	TGTGCCAGTAGTGAATACTACGAGCAGTACTTC	CASSEYYEQYF
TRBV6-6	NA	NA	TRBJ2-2	TGTGCCAGCAGTTTGGCCGGGGAGCTGTTTTTT	CASSLAGELFF
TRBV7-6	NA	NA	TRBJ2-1	TGTGCCAGCAGCCTCAAGCGGGTCCACAATGAGCAGTTCTTC	CASSLKRVHNEQFF
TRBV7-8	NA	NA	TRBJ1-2	TGTGCCAGCAGCTTCAGTGCCGCAGGGGAACGATATAGCTACACCTTC	CASSFSAAGERYSYTF
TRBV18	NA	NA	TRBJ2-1	TGTGCCAGCTCAATCAAACAGGGAGTAAGTCCCTACAATGAGCAGTTCTTC	CASSIKQGVSPYNEQFF